These T cell receptor beta chains were read from a single sample in a study of cytomegalovirus exposure and HLA in healthy donors. This table comes from immunoSEQ multiplex PCR, and its TCRdb copy is limited to in-frame clones, with some not included. Here the sample spans 70,000 to 95,000 clones, 62% being singletons. The specimen was PBMCs. The receptors were sampled from a woman in her twenties or thirties in good health and CMV-seropositive. The CDR3 runs from the conserved cysteine through the conserved F or W. The D gene is left open where the match is weak. Expanded clones are given a class, and other clones once, few, many or no size at all.

j_call	v_call	clone_size	d_call	cdr3_nt	cdr3_aa
TRBJ1-4	TRBV18	once	NA	TGTGCCAGCTCACCAGGTCAGAATAATGAAAAACTGTTTTTT	CASSPGQNNEKLFF
TRBJ1-2	TRBV4-1	NA	TRBD1	TGCGCCAGCAGCCTCAAGGTCGGGACAGGGGGCGCGTATGGCTACCCCTTC	CASSLKVGTGGAYGYPF
TRBJ2-3	TRBV7-2	few	NA	TGTGCCAGCAGCCAAACAGGCACAGATACGCAGTATTTT	CASSQTGTDTQYF
TRBJ2-3	TRBV6-6	few	TRBD1	TGTGCCACATACGACAGGGTGACAGATACGCAGTATTTT	CATYDRVTDTQYF
TRBJ1-5	TRBV5-6	few	NA	TGTGCCAGCAGTTCGACTATCGGGGTCATCAATCAGCCCCAGCATTTT	CASSSTIGVINQPQHF
TRBJ1-2	TRBV28	few	TRBD1	TGTGCCAGCACCCCAGGGGGACAGGGGGCCTCTAACTATGGCTACACCTTC	CASTPGGQGASNYGYTF
TRBJ1-1	TRBV11-2	few	NA	TGTGCCAGCAGCTTACTATCGCGGGCTGAAGCTTTCTTT	CASSLLSRAEAFF
TRBJ1-6	TRBV5-1	NA	NA	TGCGCCAGCAGCTTGGTTCCGCAGGGAAGTAATTCACCCCTCCACTTT	CASSLVPQGSNSPLHF
TRBJ1-5	TRBV29-1	NA	TRBD1	TGCAGCGTTGAAGACCCGACAGGGCCGAATCAGCCCCGGCATTTT	CSVEDPTGPNQPRHF
TRBJ1-1	TRBV19	few	TRBD1	TGTGCCAGTACCTTACAGGGGGCGCACACTGAAGCTTTCTTT	CASTLQGAHTEAFF
TRBJ2-7	TRBV5-4	NA	TRBD2	TGTGCCAGCAGCACGGGACTAGCGGGGCACGAGCAGTACTTC	CASSTGLAGHEQYF
TRBJ1-2	TRBV2	NA	NA	TGTGCCAGCAGTGGGCAGGGTCTAGATGGCTACACCTTC	CASSGQGLDGYTF
TRBJ1-6	TRBV18	NA	TRBD1	TGTGCCAGCTCCAAGTTGGACAGGAATTCACCCCTCCACTTT	CASSKLDRNSPLHF
TRBJ2-5	TRBV7-3	NA	TRBD1	TGTGCCAGCAGCCTGGACAGGATTATCCAAGAGACCCAGTACTTC	CASSLDRIIQETQYF
TRBJ2-3	TRBV5-1	NA	TRBD2	TGCGCCAGCAGCCCCGGGACTAGTGGCACAGATACGCAGTATTTT	CASSPGTSGTDTQYF
TRBJ2-2	TRBV30	few	NA	TGTGCCTGGAAGTCGGACTACCCCGGGGAGCTGTTTTTT	CAWKSDYPGELFF
TRBJ1-1	TRBV5-1	NA	TRBD1	TGCGCCAGCAGCTCTGGACAGGCCTGGCCAGGGAAATTGAACACTGAAGCTTTCTTT	CASSSGQAWPGKLNTEAFF
TRBJ2-2	TRBV15	NA	NA	TGTGCCACCAGCAGGGGAGACGGGGACACCGGGGAGCTGTTTTTT	CATSRGDGDTGELFF
TRBJ1-5	TRBV28	many	NA	TGTGCCAGCAGTCGGGGATGGAGTCAGCCCCAGCATTTT	CASSRGWSQPQHF
TRBJ1-2	TRBV29-1	NA	TRBD1	TGCAGCGTTGTACAGGGGTACTATGGCTACACCTTC	CSVVQGYYGYTF
TRBJ2-7	TRBV6-6	many	NA	TGTGCCAGCAGTTACGGGGCAGAATTCTACGAGCAGTACTTC	CASSYGAEFYEQYF
TRBJ2-7	TRBV7-9	few	NA	TGTGCCAGCAGCTTTTACAACTACGAGCAGTACTTC	CASSFYNYEQYF
TRBJ2-7	TRBV28	NA	NA	TGTGCCAGCACTTCGGGAGCCTACGAGCAGTACTTC	CASTSGAYEQYF
TRBJ1-2	TRBV29-1	NA	NA	TGCAGCGTTGAAGATCAAGGGGGCTATGGCTACACCTTC	CSVEDQGGYGYTF
TRBJ1-3	TRBV7-8	NA	NA	TGTGCCAGCAGCTTACACAGTGAAATCTCTGGAAACACCATATATTTT	CASSLHSEISGNTIYF
TRBJ1-5	TRBV19	NA	NA	TGTGCCAGTAGTTTCCGGGAGATAAATCAGCCCCAGCATTTT	CASSFREINQPQHF
TRBJ2-2	TRBV28	NA	NA	TGTGCCAGCAGTTTAGGGCGGACAACATCCGGGGAGCTGTTTTTT	CASSLGRTTSGELFF
TRBJ2-7	TRBV5-1	NA	NA	TGCGCCAGCAGCTTCGGTCGCGACGAGCAGTACTTC	CASSFGRDEQYF
TRBJ1-3	TRBV30	NA	TRBD1	TGTGCCTGGAGTGGACGTCCGGGACAGGGCTCTGGAAACACCATATATTTT	CAWSGRPGQGSGNTIYF
TRBJ2-1	TRBV11-2	few	NA	TGTGCCAGCAGCCTAACTGGGGCAGAGCAGTTCTTC	CASSLTGAEQFF
TRBJ2-2	TRBV11-2	NA	TRBD1	TGTGCCAGCAGCTTAAGACAGGGGACTGTCGGGGAGCTGTTTTTT	CASSLRQGTVGELFF
TRBJ1-1	TRBV18	NA	TRBD1	TGTGCCAGCTCACTTCTTGACAGGGACGGGGCTTTCTTT	CASSLLDRDGAFF
TRBJ1-3	TRBV14	NA	NA	TGTGCCAGCAGTCCCCGACTCACCTCTGGAAACACCATATATTTT	CASSPRLTSGNTIYF
TRBJ1-2	TRBV19	NA	NA	TGTGCCAGTAGTATAGTTTTCCCACGAGAGCATGGCTACACCTTC	CASSIVFPREHGYTF
TRBJ1-2	TRBV4-2	few	TRBD1	TGTGCCAGCAGCCAAGGTCCAGGGGGAAATTATGGCTACACCTTC	CASSQGPGGNYGYTF
TRBJ2-7	TRBV6-5	medium-sized	TRBD2	TGTGCCAGCAGTCGGGGGGGCTACGAGCAGTACTTC	CASSRGGYEQYF
TRBJ2-1	TRBV11-3	NA	TRBD2	TGTGCCAGCAGCTTAGGAAGCGGGGGTCCCTACAATGAGCAGTTCTTC	CASSLGSGGPYNEQFF
TRBJ2-3	TRBV9	NA	TRBD2	TGTGCCAGCAGCGTAGGAGCGGGGGGGCGAGATACGCAGTATTTT	CASSVGAGGRDTQYF
TRBJ1-2	TRBV28	few	TRBD1	TGTGCCAGCAGTTTACTGGCGGGACAGGGGGGTAGTGGCTACACCTTC	CASSLLAGQGGSGYTF
TRBJ1-3	TRBV18	NA	TRBD1	TGTGCCAGCTCACCACCGGGACAGGGCAACACCATATATTTT	CASSPPGQGNTIYF
TRBJ2-5	TRBV28	NA	NA	TGTGCCAGCAGTCCCCTCGTCGACATTTATCAAGAGACCCAGTACTTC	CASSPLVDIYQETQYF
TRBJ1-5	TRBV19	few	NA	TGTGCCAGTAGTACCCGAACCCGACAGGGCAATCAGCCCCAGCATTTT	CASSTRTRQGNQPQHF
TRBJ1-2	TRBV7-8	many	TRBD1	TGTGCCAGCAGCCCCCGACAGGGGGATGGCTACACCTTC	CASSPRQGDGYTF
TRBJ2-2	TRBV19	NA	TRBD1	TGTGCCAGCATCGACAGGGCCCGCACCGGGGAGCTGTTTTTT	CASIDRARTGELFF
TRBJ1-2	TRBV29-1	NA	NA	TGCAGCGTTGGGGAAGGGGATGGCTACACCTTC	CSVGEGDGYTF
TRBJ1-2	TRBV15	NA	NA	TGTGCCACCAGCAGAGATGTGGCGGGACTTTATGGCTACACCTTC	CATSRDVAGLYGYTF
TRBJ2-7	TRBV7-2	few	NA	TGTGCCAGCAGCGCCGGGGTGAGTGTTCCCTACGAGCAGTACTTC	CASSAGVSVPYEQYF
TRBJ2-3	TRBV7-2	NA	NA	TGTGCCAGCAGCTTAGGTGTTAATCCGGATACGCAGTATTTT	CASSLGVNPDTQYF